One and the same sample provided the 9 T cell receptor beta chains below, sequenced in a study of T cells after yellow fever vaccination. Each CDR3 protein gets one entry after TCRdb re-called the 5' RACE reads with MiXCR. The table includes under 150,000 distinct CDR3 sequences, 7.7% detected once. The source was CD4+ T cells sorted from PBMCs, collected 5 days after the yellow fever booster vaccination. These receptors came from a man younger than 45 who received the YFV17D yellow fever vaccine.

This clonotype occurred many times. The chain is built from TRBV5-6 and TRBJ2-7; D not certain. The CDR3 consists of 13 residues. CDR1 is SGHDT and CDR2 is YYEEEE in the germline V gene. The germline V and J ends were trimmed by 0 bases and 4 bases, with 8 bases remaining between them. The CDR3 sequence: CASSLVSAYEQYF. In nucleotides, the CDR3 is TGTGCCAGCAGCTTGGTGAGCGCATACGAGCAGTACTTC.

This clonotype was observed at least ten times. The rearrangement joins TRBV14 to TRBJ2-5; D is ambiguous. This CDR3 contains 14 residues. The germline gives CDR1 SGHDN, CDR2 FVKESK. V was trimmed by 1 base and J by 5 bases, leaving 11 bases between them. The chain's CDR3 is CASSQGYTWETQYF. DNA of the CDR3: TGTGCCAGCAGCCAAGGCTATACATGGGAGACCCAGTACTTC.

The sample holds many counts of this clonotype. CDR3 coding DNA: TGCAGTGCTATACAGGGTATCGGCAATCAGCCCCAGCATTTT. Protein sequence: CSAIQGIGNQPQHF. J is TRBJ1-5 and V is TRBV20-1; tentative D call: TRBD1 (6 bases). CDR3 length equals 14 residues. The germline V gene has CDR1 DFQATT and CDR2 SNEGSKA (reference sequence). V was cut by 4 bases and J by 2 bases, with 12 bases left in between.

This clonotype was seen many times. This rearrangement joins TRBV27 to TRBJ2-7, with TRBD2 as a possible D gene (6 bases). The germline V and J ends were trimmed by 6 bases and 3 bases, with 18 bases remaining between them. The CDR3 is 15 residues long. CDR1 MNHEY and CDR2 SMNVEV come from the germline V gene (reference sequence). The DNA of the CDR3 is TGTGCCAGCAGCTTTTCGGGGAGGCCTCGCTACGAGCAGTACTTC. Its protein product is CASSFSGRPRYEQYF.

This clonotype was found many times. CDR3 sequence: CAIGHPSRDTQYF. CDR3 coding DNA: TGTGCCATCGGACACCCATCAAGAGATACGCAGTATTTT. This chain connects TRBV24-1 to TRBJ2-3, with D perhaps TRBD1 (5 bases). CDR1 and CDR2 from the germline V gene are KGHDR and SFDVKD. The CDR3 sequence is 13 residues long. Trimming shortened V by 11 bases and J by 5 bases, and 16 bases separated the two germline ends.

This clonotype was counted at least ten times. The chain combines TRBV29-1 with TRBJ1-2; D remains ambiguous. The germline V and J ends were trimmed by 5 bases and 7 bases, with 17 bases remaining between them. Germline V CDR1 and CDR2: SQVTM, ANQGSEA. This CDR3 has 13 residues. The CDR3 loop reads CSVISVASSGYTF. In DNA, the CDR3 is TGCAGCGTTATATCCGTGGCGTCAAGTGGCTACACCTTC.

The table lists this clonotype with many counts. The chain employs TRBV29-1 and TRBJ2-1, with D possibly matching TRBD2 (5 bases). Germline CDR1 SQVTM, CDR2 ANQGSEA. The CDR3 runs 14 residues. Trimming stripped 5 bases from V and 4 bases from J, with 15 bases between. The CDR3 DNA sequence: TGCAGCGTTCCTAACTACCGGGGTTACAATGAGCAGTTCTTC. Residues: CSVPNYRGYNEQFF.

Turning to this clonotype: Possible read error: a much larger clone is one base away. DNA for the CDR3: TGTGCCAGCAGCACAAGTAGCGGGAGGGCGCGGAACGAGCAGAACTTC. It translates to CASSTSSGRARNEQNF. This rearrangement joins TRBV7-8 to TRBJ2-7; the match to TRBD2 covers 11 bases. CDR1 and CDR2 (germline): SGHVS, FQNEAQ. The CDR3 extends over 16 amino acids.

The chain combines TRBV28 with TRBJ2-7, with D tentatively TRBD2 (6 bases). The germline gives CDR1 MDHEN, CDR2 SYDVKM. The V end was cut by 4 bases, the J end by 7 bases, with 11 bases between. The CDR3 loop spans 12 amino acids. CDR3 loop: CASSSGLQEQYF. CDR3 sequence (DNA): TGTGCCAGCAGTTCGGGACTTCAGGAGCAGTACTTC.